The clone carrying this TCR beta chain appeared once. The CDR3 runs to 14 residues. Trimming shortened V by 3 bases and J by 8 bases, and 16 bases separated the two germline ends. CDR1 is SQVTM and CDR2 is ANQGSEA in the germline V gene. This entry comes from a study of shared clonotypes between healthy human individuals. HIV-negative, healthy adults without recent acute infections or vaccinations were the donors. Sequenced by immunoSEQ multiplex PCR; TCRdb stores in-frame clones only, minus some. Among roughly 2.4 million clones listed, almost 96% were seen once. The V call is TRBV29-1, the J call TRBJ1-4; D is uncertain. This TCR came from a man between 18 and 29 years old in good health. Sequenced sample: naive CD4+ T cells sorted from blood. The subset was: CD45RA+ positively selected. CDR3 DNA sequence: TGCAGCGTTGAGGGGAGGAGCTCTACGGAAAAACTGTTTTTT. Translating it yields CSVEGRSSTEKLFF.